This TCR beta chain is from a study of OX40 agonist ivuxolimab in advanced cancers. Study as a whole: Patients treated during dose escalation were battling hepatocellular carcinoma, melanoma, renal cell or head and neck cancer.

General study findings and limits: In the 0.1 to 3.0 mg/kg range, CD4+ and CD8+ blood T cells had expanded clonally by week 6.

Cycle 7 day 1, cycle 4 day 1, and baseline were the timepoints at which blood was sampled. The germline V and J ends were trimmed by 5 bases and 7 bases, with 15 bases remaining between them. Per the germline V gene, CDR1 is SGHNT and CDR2 is YENEEA. The CDR3 has 14 residues. Profiled with immunoSEQ multiplex PCR; TCRdb holds only in-frame clones, not every one. The sample includes around 18,000 clones, about 83% of them seen just once. Comment on this clone: Its antigen is unknown.

The sample consisted of CD4+ or CD8+ T cells sorted from blood, taken in a trial of the OX40 agonist ivuxolimab. This clonotype originated in an adult with an advanced solid tumor such as melanoma, head and neck, liver or kidney cancer. This chain joins TRBV11-3 and TRBJ2-1; perhaps TRBD2 as D (5 bases). CDR3 sequence reads: CASSLPGTYNEQFF. DNA of the CDR3: TGTGCCAGCAGCCTTCCGGGAACTTATAATGAGCAGTTCTTC.